The clone carrying this TCR beta chain was counted between two and nine times. Its antigen is as yet unknown. These data belong to a study of CD8 T cells in ankylosing spondylitis. Study conclusions and caveats: Within matched ankylosing spondylitis synovial fluid, disease-linked clones were reportedly significantly enriched.

From the 5' RACE reads, TCRdb called clonotypes with MiXCR, one entry per CDR3 protein. The sample carries around 300,000 distinct CDR3 sequences, about 9.9% recorded once. Specimen: blood, either unsorted or a sorted T cell fraction (not recorded which). The receptor comes from a female donor with ankylosing spondylitis or in good health (not recorded which).

CDR3 sequence (DNA): TGTGCCACCAGCAAAGTCGGCTCCGCGCAGCATTCCTACGAGCAGTACTTC. Residues: CATSKVGSAQHSYEQYF. This rearrangement joins TRBV15 to TRBJ2-7; D not certain. The V gene lost 4 bases and the J gene lost 1 base, with 20 bases spanning the gap. The CDR3 is made up of 17 amino acids. Germline-derived CDR1 and CDR2 are LNHNV and YYDKDF (reference sequence).